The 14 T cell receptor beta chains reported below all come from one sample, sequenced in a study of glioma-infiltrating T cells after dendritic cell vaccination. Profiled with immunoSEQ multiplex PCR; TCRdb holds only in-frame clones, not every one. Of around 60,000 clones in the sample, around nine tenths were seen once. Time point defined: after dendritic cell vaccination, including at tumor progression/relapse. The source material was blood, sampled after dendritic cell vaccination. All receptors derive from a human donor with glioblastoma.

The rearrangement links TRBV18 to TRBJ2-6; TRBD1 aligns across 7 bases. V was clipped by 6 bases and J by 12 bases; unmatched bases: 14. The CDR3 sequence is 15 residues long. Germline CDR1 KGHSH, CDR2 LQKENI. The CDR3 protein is CASSSDRVKGSVLTF. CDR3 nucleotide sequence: TGTGCCAGCTCGTCCGACAGGGTGAAGGGCAGCGTCCTGACTTTC.

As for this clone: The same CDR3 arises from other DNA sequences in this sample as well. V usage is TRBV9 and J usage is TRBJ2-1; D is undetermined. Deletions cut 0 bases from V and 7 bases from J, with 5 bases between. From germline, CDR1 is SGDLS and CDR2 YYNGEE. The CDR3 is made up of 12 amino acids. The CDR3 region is CASSVGLNEQFF. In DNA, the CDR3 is TGTGCCAGCAGCGTAGGTCTGAATGAGCAGTTCTTC.

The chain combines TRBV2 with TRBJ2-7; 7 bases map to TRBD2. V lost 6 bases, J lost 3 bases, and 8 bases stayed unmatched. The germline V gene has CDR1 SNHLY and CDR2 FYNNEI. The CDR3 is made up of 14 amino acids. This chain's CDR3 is CASRAGSGVYEQYF. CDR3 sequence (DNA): TGTGCCAGCAGAGCGGGGAGCGGGGTCTACGAGCAGTACTTC.

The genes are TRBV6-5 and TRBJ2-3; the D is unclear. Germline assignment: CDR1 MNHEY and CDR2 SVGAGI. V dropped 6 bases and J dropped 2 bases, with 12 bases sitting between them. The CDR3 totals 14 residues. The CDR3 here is CASRNRHNTDTQYF. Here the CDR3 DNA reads TGTGCCAGCAGGAACCGACATAACACAGATACGCAGTATTTT.

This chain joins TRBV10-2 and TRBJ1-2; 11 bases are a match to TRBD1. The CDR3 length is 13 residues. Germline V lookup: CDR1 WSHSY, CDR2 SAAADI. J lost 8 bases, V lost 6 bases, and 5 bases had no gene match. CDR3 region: CASREDRGRGYTF. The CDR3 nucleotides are TGCGCCAGCAGGGAGGACAGGGGGCGAGGCTACACCTTC.

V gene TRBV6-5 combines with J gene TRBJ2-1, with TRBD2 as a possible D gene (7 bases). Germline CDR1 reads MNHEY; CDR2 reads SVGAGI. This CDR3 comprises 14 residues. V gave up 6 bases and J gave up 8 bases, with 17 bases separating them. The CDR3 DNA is TGTGCCAGCAGATGGGGGGGCGGCGCGTATGAGCAGTTCTTC. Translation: CASRWGGGAYEQFF.

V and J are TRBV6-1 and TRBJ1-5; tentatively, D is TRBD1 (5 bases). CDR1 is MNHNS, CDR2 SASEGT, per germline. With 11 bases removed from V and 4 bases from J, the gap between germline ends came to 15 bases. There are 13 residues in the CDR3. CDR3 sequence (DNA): TGTGCCGGGGGGGTGACAGTTAATCAGCCCCAGCATTTT. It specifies CAGGVTVNQPQHF.

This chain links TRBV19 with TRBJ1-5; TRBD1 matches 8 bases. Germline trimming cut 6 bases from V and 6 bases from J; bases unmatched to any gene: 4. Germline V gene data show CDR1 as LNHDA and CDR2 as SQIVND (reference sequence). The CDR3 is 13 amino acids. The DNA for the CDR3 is TGTGCCAGTAGCCAGGGGGCAACTCAGCCCCAGCATTTT. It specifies CASSQGATQPQHF.

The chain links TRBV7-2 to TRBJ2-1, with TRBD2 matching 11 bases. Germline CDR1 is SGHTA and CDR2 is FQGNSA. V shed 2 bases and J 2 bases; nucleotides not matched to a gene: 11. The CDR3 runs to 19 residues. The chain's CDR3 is CASSLIATFSGRAYNEQFF. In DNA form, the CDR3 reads TGTGCCAGCAGCTTAATAGCTACCTTTAGCGGGAGGGCCTACAATGAGCAGTTCTTC.

CDR3 region: CASSLRRDSDTQYF. The CDR3 DNA follows: TGTGCCAGCAGTTTACGGCGGGATTCAGATACGCAGTATTTT. The V and J genes are TRBV27 and TRBJ2-3, with a weak D call TRBD2 (6 bases). CDR1 MNHEY and CDR2 SMNVEV come from the germline V gene (reference sequence). The CDR3 consists of 14 residues. V dropped 2 bases and J dropped 4 bases, with 10 bases sitting between them.

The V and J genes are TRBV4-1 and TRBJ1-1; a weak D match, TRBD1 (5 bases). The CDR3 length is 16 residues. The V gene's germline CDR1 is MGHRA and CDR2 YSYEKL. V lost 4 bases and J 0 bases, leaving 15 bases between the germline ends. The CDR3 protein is CASSLSQAGLNTEAFF. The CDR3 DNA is TGCGCCAGCAGCCTCTCCCAGGCAGGGTTGAACACTGAAGCTTTCTTT.

In DNA form, the CDR3 reads TGTGCCAGCTCACCAGGTAGACAGGGGGCAACGAACACTGAAGCTTTCTTT. The encoded protein is CASSPGRQGATNTEAFF. The chain employs TRBV18 and TRBJ1-1; 10 bases are shared with TRBD1. The CDR3 runs 17 residues. V trimming: 2 bases; J trimming: 1 base; junction bases outside the gene matches: 7. The germline V gene has CDR1 KGHSH and CDR2 LQKENI. Complete variable domain (other parts from reference TRBV18 and TRBJ1-1): NAGVMQNPRHLVRRRGQEARLRCSPMKGHSHVYWYRQLPEEGLKFMVYLQKENIIDESGMPKERFSAEFPKEGPSILRIQQVVRGDSAAYFCASSPGRQGATNTEAFFGQGTRLTVV.

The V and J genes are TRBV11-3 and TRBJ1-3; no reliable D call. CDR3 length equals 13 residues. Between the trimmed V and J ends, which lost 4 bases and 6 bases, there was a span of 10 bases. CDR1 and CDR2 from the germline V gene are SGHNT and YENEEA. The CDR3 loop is CASSSRTPNTIYF. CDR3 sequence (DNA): TGTGCCAGCAGCTCCCGCACACCAAACACCATATATTTT.

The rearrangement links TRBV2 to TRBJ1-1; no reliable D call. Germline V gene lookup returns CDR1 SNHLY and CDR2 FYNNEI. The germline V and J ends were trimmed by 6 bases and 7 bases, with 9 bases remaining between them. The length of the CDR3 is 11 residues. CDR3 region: CASRVLVEAFF. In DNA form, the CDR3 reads TGTGCCAGCAGGGTCCTAGTTGAAGCTTTCTTT.